This T cell receptor beta chain was identified in a study of TIL therapy for anti-PD-1-resistant metastatic lung cancer. Sequencing used immunoSEQ v3. Using immunoSEQ multiplex PCR, the repertoire was profiled, and TCRdb retains in-frame clones only, with some absent. The sample holds about 6,300 clones; roughly 67% are singletons and the top ten take over 15%. For this clone: Its antigen is not known.

Study-wide points: Treatment-naive, never-smoker and oncogene-addicted patients were overrepresented in this highly selected cohort.

Germline V lookup: CDR1 MNHNS, CDR2 SASEGT. The CDR3 totals 17 residues. V was cut by 3 bases and J by 1 base, with 17 bases left in between. The time point is: pre-treatment sample, taken before nivolumab and TIL therapy. Most excised metastases sampled were pleural nodules or supraclavicular lymph nodes. The V call is TRBV6-1, the J call TRBJ2-3; D unclear. The sequence came from a person between 25 and 80 years old with non-small cell lung cancer. Sample: tumor tissue, taken at baseline. The CDR3 DNA reads as TGTGCCAGCAGTGATTATGAGCAAAGAGGTGGCACAGATACGCAGTATTTT. Translation gives CASSDYEQRGGTDTQYF.